The next 26 T cell receptor beta chains were all read from a single sample in a study of long-term antiretroviral therapy in people with HIV. With survey level as its setting, the immunoSEQ assay was v3.0. Generated by immunoSEQ multiplex PCR, the TCRdb table keeps only in-frame clones and is missing some. The sample carries some 16,000 clones, 85% recorded once. The input for sequencing was unsorted PBMCs, taken 0.5 years after starting antiretroviral therapy. Receptor source: a woman between 35 and 50 years old with HIV.

The chain recombines TRBV11-3 with TRBJ2-1; tentatively, D is TRBD1 or TRBD2 (6 bases each). V was cut by 7 bases and J by 10 bases, with 11 bases left in between. CDR3 length: 11 amino acids. CDR1 and CDR2 from the germline V gene are SGHNT and YENEEA. Written as DNA, the CDR3 is TGTGCCAGCACTCGAGGGGGGGAGCAGTTCTTC. It encodes CASTRGGEQFF.

V gene TRBV4-1 combines with J gene TRBJ2-7; D perhaps matches TRBD1 (5 bases). CDR3 size: 14 residues. V was clipped by 6 bases and J by 1 base, with 13 bases between them. In germline, CDR1 is MGHRA, CDR2 YSYEKL. The CDR3 region is CASSTGKGSYEQYF. The CDR3 DNA reads TGCGCCAGCAGTACAGGCAAGGGTTCCTACGAGCAGTACTTC.

The gene calls are TRBV5-4 and TRBJ2-5; 15 bases are a match to TRBD2. CDR3 length equals 17 residues. V shed 2 bases, J shed 5 bases, and the junction held 7 bases outside the gene matches. The germline CDR1 and CDR2 sequences are SGHNT and YYREEE (reference sequence). CDR3 sequence reads: CASSFRTSGRALETQYF. The CDR3 region has the DNA TGTGCCAGCAGCTTCCGGACTAGCGGGAGGGCCTTGGAGACCCAGTACTTC.

The V and J genes are TRBV18 and TRBJ1-1, with 7 bases matching TRBD1. The V and J ends lost 1 base and 2 bases, in that order; junction bases with no gene match: 4. The CDR3 totals 15 residues. The germline V gene has CDR1 KGHSH and CDR2 LQKENI. This chain's CDR3 is CASSPRTGYNTEAFF. The CDR3 DNA sequence: TGTGCCAGCTCACCACGGACAGGATACAACACTGAAGCTTTCTTT.

The chain has TRBV28 and TRBJ1-1; D remains unclear. Germline V gene lookup returns CDR1 MDHEN and CDR2 SYDVKM. V lost 5 bases, J lost 1 base, and 8 bases lay in between. CDR3 length equals 13 residues. The chain's CDR3 is CASSLPGNTEAFF. The DNA for the CDR3 is TGTGCCAGCAGTCTACCAGGGAACACTGAAGCTTTCTTT.

The rearrangement links TRBV5-1 to TRBJ1-2; 7 nucleotides match TRBD1. Germline lookup yields CDR1 SGHRS and CDR2 YFSETQ. The V and J ends lost 2 bases and 8 bases, in that order; junction bases with no gene match: 12. The CDR3 has 15 residues. CDR3 coding DNA: TGCGCCAGCAGCTTTCAGGGGGACAAGGGTTACGGCTACACCTTC. Protein: CASSFQGDKGYGYTF.

The chain joins TRBV11-2 to TRBJ1-2; the match to TRBD1 covers 8 bases. The CDR3 runs to 14 residues. Germline loops: CDR1 SGHAT, CDR2 FQNNGV. Germline trimming cut 0 bases from V and 5 bases from J; bases unmatched to any gene: 2. The CDR3 reads CASSLDRGLYGYTF. CDR3 nucleotides: TGTGCCAGCAGCTTAGACAGGGGGCTTTATGGCTACACCTTC.

This clone was observed a few times. The chain carries TRBV18 and TRBJ1-1; 8 bases line up with TRBD1. The V gene end was trimmed by 4 bases and the J gene end by 4 bases; junction bases not matched to a gene: 8. There are 15 residues in the CDR3. Germline assignment: CDR1 KGHSH and CDR2 LQKENI. Here the CDR3 reads CASSQDRGWGTEAFF. CDR3 DNA: TGTGCCAGCTCACAAGACAGGGGTTGGGGCACTGAAGCTTTCTTT.

In this sample, this clone turned up once. The rearrangement links TRBV12-5 to TRBJ2-2; D not certain. The CDR3 has 14 amino acids. The V end lost 1 base, the J end lost 7 bases, and 10 bases lay between the germline ends. Germline V gene lookup returns CDR1 LGHNT and CDR2 FRNRAP. CDR3 region: CASGLAARHGELFF. CDR3 DNA sequence: TGTGCTAGTGGTTTGGCTGCCAGGCACGGGGAGCTGTTTTTT.

CDR3 in DNA: TGTGCCAGCCTTCCCGACAAACAGTCCCCACAGCATTTT. Encoded protein: CASLPDKQSPQHF. J is TRBJ1-5 and V is TRBV28, with no clear D. The CDR3 length is 13 residues. Deletions cut 8 bases from V and 13 bases from J, with 21 bases between. CDR1 MDHEN and CDR2 SYDVKM come from the germline V gene.

In the case of this clone: An end of the junction does not agree with germline; a read error may underlie this. The rearrangement uses TRBV6-5 and TRBJ2-4; 13 nucleotides align to TRBD2. This CDR3 has 13 residues. Germline loops: CDR1 MNHEY, CDR2 SVGAGI. The CDR3 bases are TGTGCCAGCAGTCGACTAGCGGGAGGCCCGAGAGACTTC. Translated, it gives CASSRLAGGPRDF.

The chain is built from TRBV4-2 and TRBJ2-1; TRBD2 agrees at 14 bases. Unmatched junction bases numbered 13, after V lost 6 bases and J lost 3 bases. Germline V lookup: CDR1 LGHNA, CDR2 YNFKEQ. CDR3 length: 19 amino acids. The CDR3 nucleotides are TGTGCCAGCAGTCGTTCCATCGGACTAGCGGGAGGCCTCTACAATGAGCAGTTCTTC. This gives the protein CASSRSIGLAGGLYNEQFF.

The chain has TRBV11-2 and TRBJ2-1; possibly TRBD1 or TRBD2 for D (5 bases each). The germline V gene has CDR1 SGHAT and CDR2 FQNNGV. The length of the CDR3 is 13 residues. Trimming left V 3 bases short and J 7 bases short, with 10 bases between. The CDR3 DNA is TGTGCCAGCAGCTTGGGGACGAGTAATGAGCAGTTCTTC. Translated, it gives CASSLGTSNEQFF. Drawing the rest from reference TRBV11-2 and TRBJ2-1, the complete variable domain is EAGVAQSPRYKIIEKRQSVAFWCNPISGHATLYWYQQILGQGPKLLIQFQNNGVVDDSQLPKDRFSAERLKGVDSTLKIQPAKLEDSAVYLCASSLGTSNEQFFGPGTRLTVL.

This sequence joins TRBV5-1 and TRBJ2-5; the match to TRBD1 covers 12 bases. The tail of the sequence fits TRBJ2-7 better, so the J call may be wrong. From germline, CDR1 is SGHRS and CDR2 YFSETQ. The CDR3 extends over 14 amino acids. CDR3 protein: CASSGGQGAIEQYF. DNA for the CDR3: TGCGCCAGCAGCGGGGGACAGGGGGCCATCGAGCAGTACTTC.

This sequence joins TRBV29-1 and TRBJ2-1; 8 bases line up with TRBD2. The length of the CDR3 is 14 residues. Germline V CDR1 and CDR2: SQVTM, ANQGSEA. With 3 bases clipped from V and 3 bases from J, the junction kept 4 bases outside the gene matches. The CDR3 region is CSVDSSGNYNEQFF. DNA for the CDR3: TGCAGCGTTGATAGTAGCGGGAACTACAATGAGCAGTTCTTC.

Only one count was recorded for this clone. V usage is TRBV19 and J usage is TRBJ2-1, with 9 bases lining up with TRBD1. The CDR3 runs 15 residues. The germline gives CDR1 LNHDA, CDR2 SQIVND (reference sequence). V was clipped by 8 bases and J by 7 bases; unmatched bases: 12. The CDR3 spells CASQSGTGMQNEQFF. The CDR3, as DNA: TGTGCCAGTCAATCCGGGACAGGGATGCAAAATGAGCAGTTCTTC.

This chain uses TRBV19 with TRBJ2-1; TRBD2 might be the D (5 bases). From germline, CDR1 is LNHDA and CDR2 SQIVND (reference sequence). The V end lost 5 bases, the J end lost 9 bases, and 17 bases lay between the germline ends. This CDR3 has 14 residues. The CDR3 DNA sequence: TGTGCCAGTAGTCCGGTTTTCGGGGATAGTGAGCAGTTCTTC. This encodes CASSPVFGDSEQFF.

This chain uses TRBV5-1 with TRBJ2-5, with D possibly matching TRBD2 (6 bases). CDR1 and CDR2 (germline): SGHRS, YFSETQ. The ends were cut back, 0 bases at V and 3 bases at J, with 12 bases in the middle. This CDR3 is built from 15 residues. The CDR3 loop is CASSLAGREEETQYF. In DNA form, the CDR3 reads TGCGCCAGCAGCTTGGCCGGGAGAGAGGAAGAGACCCAGTACTTC.

The V call is TRBV28, the J call TRBJ2-7, with 7 nucleotides matching TRBD1. With V trimmed by 8 bases and J by 3 bases, 10 bases remained unmatched. The CDR3 totals 14 residues. Germline CDR1 and CDR2: MDHEN and SYDVKM. CDR3 nucleotides: TGTGCCAGCCAAGACAGGGCGAATTTCTACGAGCAGTACTTC. Translation gives CASQDRANFYEQYF.

CDR3 region: CASSLPFVYTNYGYTF. The CDR3 nucleotides read TGTGCCAGCAGCTTACCGTTTGTTTACACGAATTATGGCTACACCTTC. The gene calls are TRBV11-2 and TRBJ1-2, with D unresolved. The V gene's germline CDR1 is SGHAT and CDR2 FQNNGV. The CDR3 has 16 amino acids. V lost 2 bases, J lost 5 bases, and 18 bases lay in between.

This clone has a single count. The chain carries TRBV30 and TRBJ1-1, with TRBD1 identical over 9 bases. Germline V lookup: CDR1 GTSNPN, CDR2 SVGIG (reference sequence). The CDR3 consists of 13 residues. The ends lost 5 bases at V and 1 base at J; junction bases unmatched: 2. The DNA of the CDR3 is TGTGCCTGGGGGACAGGGTCGAACACTGAAGCTTTCTTT. Translated: CAWGTGSNTEAFF.

The gene calls are TRBV7-9 and TRBJ2-3, with 8 bases lining up with TRBD2. Germline V lookup: CDR1 SEHNR, CDR2 FQNEAQ (reference sequence). This CDR3 has 12 amino acids. J lost 11 bases, V lost 5 bases, and 6 bases had no gene match. The CDR3 nucleotides are TGTGCCAGCAGCGTCGCGGGGGGACAGCAGTATTTT. This sequence encodes CASSVAGGQQYF.

The gene calls are TRBV6-5 and TRBJ1-1; 7 bases agree with TRBD1. V lost 6 bases, J lost 3 bases, and 4 bases stayed unmatched. Germline CDR1 MNHEY, CDR2 SVGAGI. The CDR3 has 13 residues. CDR3 sequence reads: CASRGTGDTEAFF. The CDR3 bases are TGTGCCAGCAGAGGAACAGGGGACACTGAAGCTTTCTTT.

The V and J genes are TRBV5-4 and TRBJ2-1; TRBD2 aligns across 10 bases. Trimming removed 5 bases from V and 0 bases from J; junction bases left unmatched: 8. The germline V gene has CDR1 SGHNT and CDR2 YYREEE (reference sequence). The CDR3 runs 17 residues. The CDR3 sequence: CASSLAGGLSSYNEQFF. DNA of the CDR3: TGTGCCAGCAGTTTAGCGGGAGGCCTTAGCTCCTACAATGAGCAGTTCTTC.

The V and J genes are TRBV18 and TRBJ1-4, with 7 bases identical to TRBD1. V lost 5 bases to trimming and J lost 7 bases; unmatched junction nucleotides: 10. CDR3 length: 15 amino acids. Germline V gene sequence: CDR1 KGHSH, CDR2 LQKENI. The CDR3 sequence: CASSENRGPREKLFF. The CDR3 DNA sequence: TGTGCCAGCTCAGAGAACAGGGGCCCCCGTGAAAAACTGTTTTTT.

The sample holds one count of this clone. Mismatch with germline at one junction end may stem from a read error. The chain employs TRBV29-1 and TRBJ2-3; D is perhaps TRBD1 or TRBD2 (6 bases each). There are 16 residues in the CDR3. Germline V gene data show CDR1 as SQVTM and CDR2 as ANQGSEA. The CDR3 DNA reads as TGCAGGGTTGAGGCTATTGAGGGGGGCGTAGAAGATACGCAGTATTTT. Protein: CRVEAIEGGVEDTQYF.